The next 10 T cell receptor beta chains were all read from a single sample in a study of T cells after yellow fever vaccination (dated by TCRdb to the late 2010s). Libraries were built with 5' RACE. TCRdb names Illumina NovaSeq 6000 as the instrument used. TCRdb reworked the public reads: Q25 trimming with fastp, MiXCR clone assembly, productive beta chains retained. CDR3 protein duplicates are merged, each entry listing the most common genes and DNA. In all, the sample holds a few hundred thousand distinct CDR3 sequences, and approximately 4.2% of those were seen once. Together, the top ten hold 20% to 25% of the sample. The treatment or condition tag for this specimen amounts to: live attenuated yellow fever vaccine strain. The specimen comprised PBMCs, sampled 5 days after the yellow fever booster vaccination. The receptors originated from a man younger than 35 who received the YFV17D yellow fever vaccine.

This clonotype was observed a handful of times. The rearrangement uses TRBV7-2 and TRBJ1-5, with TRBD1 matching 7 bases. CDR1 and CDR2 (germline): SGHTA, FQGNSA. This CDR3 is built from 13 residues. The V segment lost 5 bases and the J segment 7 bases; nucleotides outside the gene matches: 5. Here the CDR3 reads CASSATGWQPQHF. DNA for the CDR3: TGTGCCAGCAGCGCGACAGGGTGGCAGCCCCAGCATTTT.

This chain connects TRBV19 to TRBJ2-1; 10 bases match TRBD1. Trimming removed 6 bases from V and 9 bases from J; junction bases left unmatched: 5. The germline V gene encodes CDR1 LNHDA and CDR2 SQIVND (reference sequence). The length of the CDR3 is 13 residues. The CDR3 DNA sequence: TGTGCCAGTAGATTCTGGGACAGGGGTGAGCAGTTCTTC. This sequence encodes CASRFWDRGEQFF.

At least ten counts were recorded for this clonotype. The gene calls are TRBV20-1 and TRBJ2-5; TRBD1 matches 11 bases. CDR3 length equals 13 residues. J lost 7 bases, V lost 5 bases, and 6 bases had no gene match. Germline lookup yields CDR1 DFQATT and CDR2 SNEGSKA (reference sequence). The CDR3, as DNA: TGCAGTGCTCCTGGACAGGGGGCTGGGACCCAGTACTTC. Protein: CSAPGQGAGTQYF.

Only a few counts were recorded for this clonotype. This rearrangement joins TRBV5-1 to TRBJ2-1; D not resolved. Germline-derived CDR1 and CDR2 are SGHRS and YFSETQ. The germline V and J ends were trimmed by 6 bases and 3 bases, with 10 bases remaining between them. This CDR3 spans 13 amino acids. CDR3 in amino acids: CASKGPNYNEQFF. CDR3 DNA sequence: TGCGCCAGCAAAGGGCCCAACTACAATGAGCAGTTCTTC.

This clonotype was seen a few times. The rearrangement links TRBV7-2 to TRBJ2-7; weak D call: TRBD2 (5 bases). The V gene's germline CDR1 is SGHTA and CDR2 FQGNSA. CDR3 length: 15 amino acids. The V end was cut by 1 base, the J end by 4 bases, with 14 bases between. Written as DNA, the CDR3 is TGTGCCAGCAGCTTAGTTTCGGGGATCGCTTACGAGCAGTACTTC. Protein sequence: CASSLVSGIAYEQYF.

The chain's CDR3 is CASSYSGQEGQPQHF. The CDR3 DNA sequence: TGTGCCAGCAGTTACTCTGGGCAAGAAGGTCAGCCCCAGCATTTT. This chain uses TRBV6-6 with TRBJ1-5; D is unresolved. Per germline, CDR1 MNHNY and CDR2 SVGAGI (reference sequence). V was shortened by 0 bases and J by 6 bases, with 12 bases between the two germline ends. There are 15 residues in the CDR3.

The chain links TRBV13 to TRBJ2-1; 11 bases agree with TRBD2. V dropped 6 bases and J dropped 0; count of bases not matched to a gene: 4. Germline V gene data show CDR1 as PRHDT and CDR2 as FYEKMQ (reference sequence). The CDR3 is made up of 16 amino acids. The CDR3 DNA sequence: TGTGCCAGCAGAAGGACTAGCGGGCACTCCTACAATGAGCAGTTCTTC. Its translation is CASRRTSGHSYNEQFF.

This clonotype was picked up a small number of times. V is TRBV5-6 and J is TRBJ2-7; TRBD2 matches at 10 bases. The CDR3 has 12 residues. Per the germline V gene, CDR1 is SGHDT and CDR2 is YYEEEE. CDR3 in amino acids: CASSLGPGTSEV. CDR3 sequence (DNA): TGTGCCAGCAGCTTGGGCCCGGGGACTAGCGAAGTC.

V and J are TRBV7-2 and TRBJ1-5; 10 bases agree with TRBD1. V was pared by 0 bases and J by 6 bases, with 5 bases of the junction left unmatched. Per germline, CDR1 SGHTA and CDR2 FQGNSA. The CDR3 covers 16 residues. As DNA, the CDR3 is TGTGCCAGCAGCTTAGCCGCGACAGGGGGCCCTCAGCCCCAGCATTTT. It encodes CASSLAATGGPQPQHF. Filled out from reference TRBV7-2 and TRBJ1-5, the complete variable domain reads GAGVSQSPSNKVTEKGKDVELRCDPISGHTALYWYRQSLGQGLEFLIYFQGNSAPDKSGLPSDRFSAERTGGSVSTLTIQRTQQEDSAVYLCASSLAATGGPQPQHFGDGTRLSIL.

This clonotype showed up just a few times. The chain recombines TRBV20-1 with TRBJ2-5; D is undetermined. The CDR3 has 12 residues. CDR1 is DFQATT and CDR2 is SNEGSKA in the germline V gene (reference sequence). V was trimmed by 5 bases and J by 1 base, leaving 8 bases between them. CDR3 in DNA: TGCAGTGCTGTCGGTCTCCAAGAGACCCAGTACTTC. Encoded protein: CSAVGLQETQYF.